Below are 14 T cell receptor beta chains sequenced from a single sample in a study of a mutant IDH1 vaccine in newly diagnosed glioma. Profiling relied on immunoSEQ multiplex PCR, and the TCRdb table lists in-frame clones only, not all of them. The sample yields 50,000 to 65,000 clones, 80% to 90% seen once. Time point of the sample: baseline, week 1 (first vaccination visit). Treatment described: pre-vaccination baseline after standard-of-care therapy. This specimen consisted of PBMCs, obtained from a glioma patient treated with radiotherapy, temozolomide or both. These receptors were taken from a man between 18 and 29 years old with glioma.

This chain joins TRBV10-3 and TRBJ1-1; D may be TRBD1 (5 bases). V dropped 6 bases and J dropped 2 bases, with 19 bases sitting between them. Germline-derived CDR1 and CDR2 are ENHRY and SYGVKD. This CDR3 is 16 amino acids long. The CDR3, as DNA: TGTGCCATCAGAACGGGACCCGCGGAGCTTAACACTGAAGCTTTCTTT. It is translated as CAIRTGPAELNTEAFF.

The J gene is TRBJ1-2, the V gene TRBV6-6, with D perhaps TRBD1 (6 bases). The CDR3 covers 14 residues. The germline gives CDR1 MNHNY, CDR2 SVGAGI (reference sequence). V was cut by 6 bases and J by 3 bases, with 14 bases left in between. CDR3 sequence (DNA): TGTGCCAGCAGGCACTCGACAGGCTACTATGGCTACACCTTC. It codes for CASRHSTGYYGYTF.

The genes are TRBV30 and TRBJ1-3; a weak D match, TRBD1 (6 bases). Germline CDR1 is GTSNPN and CDR2 is SVGIG (reference sequence). The CDR3 is 15 residues long. The CDR3, as DNA: TGTGCTTTCGCACCCCCAGGGGTCGCTGGAAACACCATATATTTT. Its translation: CAFAPPGVAGNTIYF.

In this sample, this clone turned up once. The V and J genes are TRBV18 and TRBJ1-1; TRBD1 matches at 8 bases. This CDR3 contains 16 residues. CDR1 and CDR2 (germline): KGHSH, LQKENI. With 6 bases clipped from V and 3 bases from J, the junction kept 12 bases outside the gene matches. CDR3 nucleotides: TGTGCCAGCTCGGGAGTGGCCAGGGGGCTGTACACTGAAGCTTTCTTT. Protein product: CASSGVARGLYTEAFF.

The rearrangement joins TRBV6-1 to TRBJ1-1; D not resolved. Germline CDR1 MNHNS, CDR2 SASEGT. Between the trimmed V and J ends, which lost 3 bases and 0 bases, there was a span of 11 bases. The CDR3 contains 15 residues. CDR3 region: CASSDVGIMNTEAFF. CDR3 DNA: TGTGCCAGCAGTGATGTCGGTATAATGAACACTGAAGCTTTCTTT.

This clone came up once. Here the CDR3 reads CASSLDGFSSDSHGGGQYF. Written as DNA, the CDR3 is TGTGCCAGCAGCTTAGACGGGTTCTCTTCCGACAGCCATGGAGGAGGGCAGTACTTC. This chain connects TRBV7-9 to TRBJ2-7; perhaps D is TRBD1 or TRBD2 (5 bases each). V lost 1 base and J lost 9, with 31 bases in between. The germline CDR1 and CDR2 sequences are SEHNR and FQNEAQ (reference sequence). This CDR3 spans 19 amino acids. The whole variable domain, filled in from reference TRBV7-9 and TRBJ2-7, reads DTGVSQNPRHKITKRGQNVTFRCDPISEHNRLYWYRQTLGQGPEFLTYFQNEAQLEKSRLLSDRFSAERPKGSFSTLEIQRTEQGDSAMYLCASSLDGFSSDSHGGGQYFGPGTRLTVT.

The V call is TRBV5-1, the J call TRBJ2-2; 8 nucleotides match TRBD1. The ends lost 0 bases at V and 3 bases at J; junction bases unmatched: 7. The CDR3 loop spans 17 amino acids. Germline V gene data show CDR1 as SGHRS and CDR2 as YFSETQ. The CDR3 region is CASSLAAVTGDTGELFF. Written as DNA, the CDR3 is TGCGCCAGCAGCTTGGCCGCAGTGACAGGGGACACCGGGGAGCTGTTTTTT. The full variable domain, its missing parts supplied by reference TRBV5-1 and TRBJ2-2, is KAGVTQTPRYLIKTRGQQVTLSCSPISGHRSVSWYQQTPGQGLQFLFEYFSETQRNKGNFPGRFSGRQFSNSRSEMNVSTLELGDSALYLCASSLAAVTGDTGELFFGEGSRLTVL.

The CDR3, as DNA: TGCGCCAGCAGCCAACAACCTCAGGGGGATCCCACTGAAGCTTTCTTT. The encoded protein is CASSQQPQGDPTEAFF. The V call is TRBV4-1, the J call TRBJ1-1; 7 bases fit TRBD1. The CDR3 totals 16 residues. The germline CDR1 and CDR2 sequences are MGHRA and YSYEKL. With V trimmed by 2 bases and J by 4 bases, 10 bases remained unmatched.

The chain combines TRBV9 with TRBJ2-5; D gene uncertain. Germline loops: CDR1 SGDLS, CDR2 YYNGEE. The CDR3 totals 12 residues. V gave up 3 bases and J gave up 2 bases, with 5 bases separating them. CDR3 sequence: CASSDRQETQYF. CDR3 nucleotide sequence: TGTGCCAGCAGCGACAGACAAGAGACCCAGTACTTC.

The V call is TRBV5-4, the J call TRBJ2-1, with 7 bases that match TRBD2. Germline lookup yields CDR1 SGHNT and CDR2 YYREEE (reference sequence). V trimming: 2 bases; J trimming: 4 bases; junction bases outside the gene matches: 3. CDR3 length equals 14 residues. CDR3 in amino acids: CASSFVAGYNEQFF. Written as DNA, the CDR3 is TGTGCCAGCAGCTTCGTAGCGGGTTACAATGAGCAGTTCTTC. The full variable domain, rest sourced from reference TRBV5-4 and TRBJ2-1, is ETGVTQSPTHLIKTRGQQVTLRCSSQSGHNTVSWYQQALGQGPQFIFQYYREEENGRGNFPPRFSGLQFPNYSSELNVNALELDDSALYLCASSFVAGYNEQFFGPGTRLTVL.

This chain joins TRBV2 and TRBJ1-3; no firm D call. Germline CDR1 is SNHLY and CDR2 is FYNNEI. Trimming stripped 6 bases from V and 4 bases from J, with 7 bases between. This CDR3 comprises 12 residues. CDR3 DNA: TGTGCCAGCAGGGACCCGGGAAACACCATATATTTT. Its translation is CASRDPGNTIYF. Drawing the rest from reference TRBV2 and TRBJ1-3, the complete variable domain is EPEVTQTPSHQVTQMGQEVILRCVPISNHLYFYWYRQILGQKVEFLVSFYNNEISEKSEIFDDQFSVERPDGSNFTLKIRSTKLEDSAMYFCASRDPGNTIYFGEGSWLTVV.

This chain links TRBV9 with TRBJ2-1; 10 nucleotides align to TRBD1. The CDR3 is made up of 15 amino acids. The V segment lost 1 base and the J segment 7 bases; nucleotides outside the gene matches: 5. Looked up from germline, CDR1 is SGDLS and CDR2 is YYNGEE. The CDR3 region is CASSVSGTGVNEQFF. In DNA, the CDR3 is TGTGCCAGCAGCGTATCAGGGACAGGGGTGAATGAGCAGTTCTTC.

The chain recombines TRBV4-2 with TRBJ1-6; tentative D call: TRBD1 (6 bases). CDR1 is LGHNA, CDR2 YNFKEQ, per germline. Trimming took 0 bases from V and 9 from J, leaving 12 bases between them. CDR3 length equals 15 residues. The CDR3 region has the DNA TGTGCCAGCAGCCAAGAAGGTGGGGGCGTTTCACCCCTCCACTTT. This codes for CASSQEGGGVSPLHF.

The CDR3 loop reads CASKGGATYNEQFF. The CDR3 DNA reads as TGTGCCAGCAAGGGGGGGGCTACCTACAATGAGCAGTTCTTC. The chain links TRBV2 to TRBJ2-1, with a possible D match to TRBD2 (7 bases). CDR1 SNHLY and CDR2 FYNNEI come from the germline V gene. The V and J ends lost 7 bases and 2 bases respectively, with 12 bases between them. CDR3 length: 14 amino acids.